The text below deals with one TCR beta chain. What it recognizes is unknown. Other DNA sequences in this specimen translate into the identical CDR3. Generated by immunoSEQ multiplex PCR, the TCRdb table keeps only in-frame clones and is missing some. The sample has around 2.5 million clones, under 95% seen once. The sample belongs to a study of shared clonotypes between healthy human individuals. Study-wide findings and caveats: When compared with the clonotypes that were shared by all four sorted-subset donors, the non-shared clonotypes turned out to have lower generation probabilities. Some naive CD4 clonotypes, about 5%, turned up in common across several donors.

Germline assignment: CDR1 MDHEN and CDR2 SYDVKM. The V end lost 5 bases, the J end lost 3 bases, and 6 bases lay between the germline ends. The length of the CDR3 is 12 residues. The chain recombines TRBV28 with TRBJ2-3; TRBD2 might be the D (6 bases). This receptor was identified in a man in his late teens or twenties in good health. Some clones in this sample may be carry-over from other donors' samples. Specimen: naive CD4+ T cells from PBMCs. The subset here: CD45RA+ positively selected. The DNA of the CDR3 is TGTGCCAGCAGTAGCGGGACAGATACGCAGTATTTT. Its translation: CASSSGTDTQYF.